These 27 T cell receptor beta chains originate from one sample sequenced in a study of cytomegalovirus exposure and HLA in healthy donors. Using immunoSEQ multiplex PCR, the repertoire was profiled, and TCRdb retains in-frame clones only, with some absent. This table holds 150,000 to 200,000 clones, approximately 86% found once. Sequencing input: PBMCs. All receptors derive from a man aged 25 to 40 in good health and CMV-seropositive.

The chain links TRBV5-1 to TRBJ2-7, with 10 positions matching TRBD1. Germline CDR1 and CDR2: SGHRS and YFSETQ. The junction had 15 bases not matched to a gene; V was cut back by 4 bases and J by 5 bases. This CDR3 is built from 17 residues. The CDR3, as DNA: TGCGCCAGCAGCGTGTTTAAAAAAAGGGACAGGGGACACGAGCAGTACTTC. Amino acid sequence: CASSVFKKRDRGHEQYF.

The table lists this clone with a few counts. J is TRBJ2-1 and V is TRBV11-3, with a tentative D call TRBD1 (5 bases). Germline V gene data show CDR1 as SGHNT and CDR2 as YENEEA. Trimming cost V 1 base and J 9 bases, with 10 bases left between them. The CDR3 covers 13 residues. DNA for the CDR3: TGTGCCAGCAGCTTAGTCCCAGGGATTGAGCAGTTCTTC. Protein: CASSLVPGIEQFF.

This clone was found once. The chain has TRBV27 and TRBJ2-7; TRBD1 aligns across 10 bases. The V and J ends lost 2 bases and 3 bases, in that order; junction bases with no gene match: 7. Germline lookup yields CDR1 MNHEY and CDR2 SMNVEV (reference sequence). The CDR3 loop spans 16 amino acids. CDR3 coding DNA: TGTGCCAGCAGTTTAGGGGAAGGGACAGGGGACTACGAGCAGTACTTC. Residues: CASSLGEGTGDYEQYF.

The genes are TRBV4-3 and TRBJ1-2; 7 bases match TRBD1. The CDR3 spans 14 residues. V trimming: 4 bases; J trimming: 4 bases; junction bases outside the gene matches: 6. Per the germline V gene, CDR1 is LGHNA and CDR2 is YSLEER. The CDR3 reads CASSLGTASYGYTF. Written as DNA, the CDR3 is TGCGCCAGCAGCCTAGGGACAGCTTCCTATGGCTACACCTTC.

The rearrangement uses TRBV11-2 and TRBJ2-4; D is perhaps TRBD1 (6 bases). Per germline, CDR1 SGHAT and CDR2 FQNNGV. Trimming removed 5 bases at V and 2 bases at J, with 13 bases between. There are 15 residues in the CDR3. The CDR3 here is CASSPLWGPKNIQYF. DNA for the CDR3: TGTGCCAGCAGCCCTCTTTGGGGGCCCAAAAACATTCAGTACTTC.

This rearrangement joins TRBV19 to TRBJ2-5; 10 bases are shared with TRBD1. The CDR3 totals 14 residues. V lost 5 bases and J lost 7; bases outside the gene matches: 7. CDR1 is LNHDA and CDR2 is SQIVND in the germline V gene (reference sequence). For the CDR3, the DNA is TGTGCCAGTAGTCCAGGACAGGGGGGTTGGACCCAGTACTTC. Its translation is CASSPGQGGWTQYF.

The chain has TRBV18 and TRBJ2-1; D is ambiguous. Germline values: CDR1 KGHSH, CDR2 LQKENI. The CDR3 runs to 16 residues. The V gene lost 2 bases and the J gene lost 0 bases, with 11 bases spanning the gap. The CDR3 is CASSPRHSSSYNEQFF. In nucleotides, the CDR3 is TGTGCCAGCTCACCAAGACATTCGAGCTCCTACAATGAGCAGTTCTTC. Looking up the rest from reference TRBV18 and TRBJ2-1 gives the full variable domain: NAGVMQNPRHLVRRRGQEARLRCSPMKGHSHVYWYRQLPEEGLKFMVYLQKENIIDESGMPKERFSAEFPKEGPSILRIQQVVRGDSAAYFCASSPRHSSSYNEQFFGPGTRLTVL.

The rearrangement joins TRBV11-2 to TRBJ2-7; weak D call: TRBD1 (6 bases). Trimming took 3 bases from V and 2 from J, leaving 14 bases between them. This CDR3 is 15 amino acids long. Germline CDR1 reads SGHAT; CDR2 reads FQNNGV. The CDR3 loop is CASSFTGSFTYEQYF. The CDR3 coding sequence is TGTGCCAGCAGCTTCACAGGGTCTTTCACCTACGAGCAGTACTTC.

The V and J genes are TRBV18 and TRBJ1-5; D possibly corresponds to TRBD1 (5 bases). V was trimmed by 2 bases and J by 3 bases, leaving 11 bases between them. This CDR3 comprises 15 residues. Germline-derived CDR1 and CDR2 are KGHSH and LQKENI. CDR3: CASSPVAGNNQPQHF. The CDR3 DNA reads as TGTGCCAGCTCACCAGTGGCAGGGAACAATCAGCCCCAGCATTTT. Full variable domain (rest looked up from reference TRBV18 and TRBJ1-5): NAGVMQNPRHLVRRRGQEARLRCSPMKGHSHVYWYRQLPEEGLKFMVYLQKENIIDESGMPKERFSAEFPKEGPSILRIQQVVRGDSAAYFCASSPVAGNNQPQHFGDGTRLSIL.

The V call is TRBV2, the J call TRBJ2-1; the match to TRBD2 covers 8 bases. This CDR3 comprises 14 residues. The junction had 5 bases not matched to a gene; V was cut back by 4 bases and J by 6 bases. The germline V gene encodes CDR1 SNHLY and CDR2 FYNNEI. CDR3 nucleotide sequence: TGTGCCAGCAGTGCGAGACTAGCGATCAATGAGCAGTTCTTC. Protein product: CASSARLAINEQFF.

The gene calls are TRBV5-4 and TRBJ2-1, with 9 bases lining up with TRBD2. Germline V gene sequence: CDR1 SGHNT, CDR2 YYREEE (reference sequence). After removal of 0 bases from V and 5 bases from J, the junction contained 6 bases not matched to a gene. This CDR3 region has 16 residues. CDR3 region: CASSLVGTSPNNEQFF. DNA for the CDR3: TGTGCCAGCAGCTTGGTCGGGACTAGCCCCAACAATGAGCAGTTCTTC. The full variable domain, in which reference TRBV5-4 and TRBJ2-1 provide the parts outside the CDR3, is ETGVTQSPTHLIKTRGQQVTLRCSSQSGHNTVSWYQQALGQGPQFIFQYYREEENGRGNFPPRFSGLQFPNYSSELNVNALELDDSALYLCASSLVGTSPNNEQFFGPGTRLTVL.

The chain couples TRBV7-9 to TRBJ2-3, with D maybe TRBD2 (5 bases). Germline V gene sequence: CDR1 SEHNR, CDR2 FQNEAQ (reference sequence). V was clipped by 5 bases and J by 3 bases, with 18 bases between them. The CDR3 is made up of 16 amino acids. This CDR3 is CASSPWTLRGTDTQYF. The CDR3 region has the DNA TGTGCCAGCAGCCCATGGACTTTGCGCGGGACAGATACGCAGTATTTT.

This clone was seen only a few times. The V and J genes are TRBV19 and TRBJ2-2; D unresolved. This CDR3 has 11 residues. Trimming took off 7 bases at V and 4 bases at J, with 4 bases between the two ends. Germline CDR1 reads LNHDA; CDR2 reads SQIVND (reference sequence). For the CDR3, the DNA is TGTGCCAGTACCTTCACCGGGGAGCTGTTTTTT. Protein product: CASTFTGELFF.

This clone was seen a single time. V and J are TRBV28 and TRBJ2-7; D remains ambiguous. The CDR3 totals 13 residues. Germline-derived CDR1 and CDR2 are MDHEN and SYDVKM. V was pared by 5 bases and J by 5 bases, with 13 bases between. CDR3 sequence (DNA): TGTGCCAGCAGTGGCTCTAGTACCCACGAGCAGTACTTC. It is translated as CASSGSSTHEQYF. Combining the CDR3 with reference TRBV28 and TRBJ2-7 gives the whole variable domain DVKVTQSSRYLVKRTGEKVFLECVQDMDHENMFWYRQDPGLGLRLIYFSYDVKMKEKGDIPEGYSVSREKKERFSLILESASTNQTSMYLCASSGSSTHEQYFGPGTRLTVT.

This rearrangement joins TRBV7-2 to TRBJ1-4; D possibly corresponds to TRBD1 (6 bases). CDR1 SGHTA and CDR2 FQGNSA come from the germline V gene. Trimming cost V 0 bases and J 3 bases, with 14 bases left between them. CDR3 length: 17 residues. This chain's CDR3 is CASSLAPTGSPNEKLFF. The DNA of the CDR3 is TGTGCCAGCAGCTTAGCCCCCACAGGGTCCCCTAATGAAAAACTGTTTTTT. The whole variable domain, filled in from reference TRBV7-2 and TRBJ1-4, reads GAGVSQSPSNKVTEKGKDVELRCDPISGHTALYWYRQSLGQGLEFLIYFQGNSAPDKSGLPSDRFSAERTGGSVSTLTIQRTQQEDSAVYLCASSLAPTGSPNEKLFFGSGTQLSVL.

In its sample, this clone was seen once. The gene calls are TRBV5-1 and TRBJ1-3; TRBD1 matches 7 bases. V dropped 3 bases and J dropped 0; count of bases not matched to a gene: 6. Germline V gene sequence: CDR1 SGHRS, CDR2 YFSETQ. The CDR3 is 16 amino acids. CDR3 DNA: TGCGCCAGCAGCTGGACTACAGGGGCCTCTGGAAACACCATATATTTT. Protein sequence: CASSWTTGASGNTIYF.

This clone was counted once. The chain recombines TRBV29-1 with TRBJ2-1, with D possibly matching TRBD2 (6 bases). The V and J ends lost 6 bases and 2 bases respectively, with 14 bases between them. Germline V gene data show CDR1 as SQVTM and CDR2 as ANQGSEA. This CDR3 comprises 14 residues. Here the CDR3 DNA reads TGCAGCGTGGAGGGCTTTAGGGCCTACAATGAGCAGTTCTTC. Its translation: CSVEGFRAYNEQFF.

The chain employs TRBV29-1 and TRBJ2-2, with 11 bases matching TRBD1. The CDR3 has 14 residues. Germline assignment: CDR1 SQVTM and CDR2 ANQGSEA. The trim removed 7 bases at V and 7 bases at J, leaving 8 bases unmatched. CDR3 sequence: CSGGTGGGFGELFF. The CDR3 DNA sequence: TGCAGCGGTGGGACAGGGGGAGGCTTCGGGGAGCTGTTTTTT.

This rearrangement joins TRBV5-1 to TRBJ2-7; perhaps TRBD1 as D (5 bases). Trimming removed 0 bases from V and 4 bases from J, with 11 bases in between. This CDR3 has 14 residues. Looked up from germline, CDR1 is SGHRS and CDR2 is YFSETQ. This CDR3 reads CASSLAKGFYEQYF. The CDR3 nucleotides are TGCGCCAGCAGCTTGGCCAAGGGGTTTTACGAGCAGTACTTC. Looking up the rest from reference TRBV5-1 and TRBJ2-7 gives the full variable domain: KAGVTQTPRYLIKTRGQQVTLSCSPISGHRSVSWYQQTPGQGLQFLFEYFSETQRNKGNFPGRFSGRQFSNSRSEMNVSTLELGDSALYLCASSLAKGFYEQYFGPGTRLTVT.

This chain links TRBV7-9 with TRBJ2-5, with D tentatively TRBD2 (7 bases). V lost 8 bases and J 5 bases, leaving 15 bases between the germline ends. This CDR3 comprises 13 residues. CDR1 SEHNR and CDR2 FQNEAQ come from the germline V gene (reference sequence). The CDR3 DNA is TGTGCCAGCGTGGGGGGGGCCGGCGAGACCCAGTACTTC. This encodes CASVGGAGETQYF.

The chain uses TRBV4-2 and TRBJ2-5; 8 bases are a match to TRBD2. This CDR3 contains 15 residues. In germline, CDR1 is LGHNA, CDR2 YNFKEQ. Germline trimming cut 1 base from V and 2 bases from J; bases unmatched to any gene: 3. The CDR3, as DNA: TGTGCCAGCAGCCAAGGTGGCGGGGGGCAAGAGACCCAGTACTTC. This encodes CASSQGGGGQETQYF.

In its sample, this clone was seen once. The V gene is TRBV9, the J gene TRBJ1-4; 8 bases line up with TRBD1. This CDR3 region has 21 residues. Germline V CDR1 and CDR2: SGDLS, YYNGEE. V was pared by 0 bases and J by 8 bases, with 24 bases of the junction left unmatched. The CDR3 sequence: CASSVDLGEGYLPRDREKLFF. The CDR3 DNA reads TGTGCCAGCAGCGTAGATCTGGGGGAGGGTTACTTACCCCGGGACAGGGAAAAACTGTTTTTT.

V gene TRBV9 combines with J gene TRBJ2-5; D ambiguous. The V end lost 4 bases, the J end lost 3 bases, and 4 bases lay between the germline ends. CDR1 and CDR2 (germline): SGDLS, YYNGEE. The CDR3 totals 11 residues. CDR3 in DNA: TGTGCCAGCAGCCGGGAAGAGACCCAGTACTTC. This encodes CASSREETQYF.

This clone was picked up a small number of times. This chain joins TRBV5-1 and TRBJ1-2; tentative D call: TRBD1 (6 bases). CDR3 size: 15 residues. Germline V lookup: CDR1 SGHRS, CDR2 YFSETQ. Trimming took off 4 bases at V and 5 bases at J, with 18 bases between the two ends. The CDR3 is CASSQTTTGPYGYTF. CDR3 sequence (DNA): TGCGCCAGCAGCCAGACTACGACAGGACCATATGGCTACACCTTC.

V usage is TRBV11-2 and J usage is TRBJ2-1; possible D gene TRBD2, 6 bases. CDR3 size: 13 residues. V gave up 5 bases and J gave up 4 bases, with 9 bases separating them. Germline loops: CDR1 SGHAT, CDR2 FQNNGV. CDR3 amino acids: CASSLATYNEQFF. Here the CDR3 DNA reads TGTGCCAGCAGCCTAGCGACTTACAATGAGCAGTTCTTC.

The chain links TRBV11-2 to TRBJ2-3, with 7 bases identical to TRBD2. The CDR3 extends over 15 amino acids. With 1 base clipped from V and 1 base from J, the junction kept 2 bases outside the gene matches. Germline V gene sequence: CDR1 SGHAT, CDR2 FQNNGV. The CDR3 spells CASSLGAGGTDTQYF. CDR3 DNA sequence: TGTGCCAGCAGCTTAGGGGCGGGAGGCACAGATACGCAGTATTTT.

V usage is TRBV13 and J usage is TRBJ1-2; 8 bases line up with TRBD1. The length of the CDR3 is 12 residues. The ends lost 10 bases at V and 8 bases at J; junction bases unmatched: 9. Germline CDR1 PRHDT, CDR2 FYEKMQ (reference sequence). CDR3 residues: CAIWTGNSGYTF. CDR3 DNA: TGTGCCATCTGGACAGGGAACTCGGGCTACACCTTC.